This T cell receptor (beta chain) is drawn from a study of siplizumab effects on memory and regulatory T cells. TCRdb's table, derived via immunoSEQ multiplex PCR, lists solely in-frame clones and lacks some. In the table there are 90,000 to 120,000 clones, about 91% of which are singletons. The length of the CDR3 is 15 residues. CDR1 and CDR2 from the germline V gene are LNHDA and SQIVND (reference sequence). The V end lost 6 bases, the J end lost 4 bases, and 18 bases lay between the germline ends. The clonotype comes from a human donor in good health. Some clones in this sample may be carry-over from other donors' samples. The chain couples TRBV19 to TRBJ1-1; D uncertain. What was sequenced was CD4+ T cells sorted from blood. The CDR3 reads CASRNIVVDGTEAFF. The CDR3 bases are TGTGCCAGTAGGAACATAGTCGTAGATGGCACTGAAGCTTTCTTT.